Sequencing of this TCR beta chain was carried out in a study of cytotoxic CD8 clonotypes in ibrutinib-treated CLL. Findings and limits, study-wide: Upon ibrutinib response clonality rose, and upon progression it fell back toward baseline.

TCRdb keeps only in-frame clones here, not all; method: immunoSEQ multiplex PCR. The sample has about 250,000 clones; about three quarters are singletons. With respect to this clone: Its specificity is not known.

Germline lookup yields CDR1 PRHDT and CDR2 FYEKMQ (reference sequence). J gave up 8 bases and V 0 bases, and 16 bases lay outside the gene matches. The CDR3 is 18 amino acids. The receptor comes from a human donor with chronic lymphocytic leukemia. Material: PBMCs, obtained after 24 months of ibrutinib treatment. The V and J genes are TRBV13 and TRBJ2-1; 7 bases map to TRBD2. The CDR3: CASSLGWVSGLRRDEQFF. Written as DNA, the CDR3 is TGTGCCAGCAGCTTAGGCTGGGTTAGCGGGCTTAGGCGGGATGAGCAGTTCTTC.